The clone carrying this T cell receptor (beta chain) was observed a single time. The junction departs from the called germline gene at one end, perhaps through a read error. These data belong to a study of human T cells and chemical hapten exposure. This sample's time point: patch test 1, 2 weeks after DPC sensitization. Treatment indicated: therapeutic diphenylcyclopropenone sensitization with weekly scalp DPC. In TCRdb, the RACE reads were re-called with MiXCR into one record per CDR3 protein. This table has approximately 80,000 distinct CDR3 sequences, 9.5% to 12% appearing once. The TCR sequence derives from a woman between 50 and 59 years old with alopecia areata. Some clones in this sample may be carry-over from other donors' samples. Material: whole blood, obtained in connection with sensitization to the hapten diphenylcyclopropenone (DPC).

The CDR3 spells CASSEGGNTEASF. The CDR3 DNA is TGTGCCAGCTCAGAGGGGGGGAACACTGAAGCTTCCTTT. V gene TRBV18 combines with J gene TRBJ1-1, with D perhaps TRBD1 (6 bases). The CDR3 sequence is 13 residues long. Germline CDR1 reads KGHSH; CDR2 reads LQKENI.